This TCR beta chain was sequenced during a study of OX40 agonist ivuxolimab in advanced cancers. General study results and limits: Researchers did not establish what antigens the expanded peripheral T cells target.

The method was immunoSEQ multiplex PCR; TCRdb's version includes in-frame clones alone and lacks a portion of them. The repertoire holds 50,000 to 70,000 clones, with approximately 90% as singletons. Germline CDR1 and CDR2: MNHEY and SVGAGI. The trim removed 6 bases at V and 5 bases at J, leaving 3 bases unmatched. The CDR3 has 14 amino acids. For this clone: Its matching antigen is unknown.

The sampling schedule covered blood at baseline, cycle 4 day 1, and cycle 7 day 1. The sample in question was CD4+ or CD8+ T cells sorted from blood, obtained in a trial of the OX40 agonist ivuxolimab. This clonotype was obtained from an adult with an advanced solid tumor such as melanoma, head and neck, liver or kidney cancer. This chain connects TRBV6-5 to TRBJ2-2, with 10 positions matching TRBD1. The CDR3 bases are TGTGCCAGCAGGGACAGGGGGTATACCGGGGAGCTGTTTTTT. Encoded protein: CASRDRGYTGELFF.